The T cell receptor (beta chain) described here comes from a study of neoadjuvant nivolumab and ipilimumab in lung cancer. A single count supports this clone. Using immunoSEQ multiplex PCR, the repertoire was profiled, and TCRdb retains in-frame clones only, with some absent. In the table there are 30,000 or so clones, 92% of which are singletons. This CDR3 has 13 amino acids. In germline, CDR1 is SGDLS, CDR2 YYNGEE. V was cut by 3 bases and J by 10 bases, with 14 bases left in between. This receptor was obtained from an adult with non-small cell lung cancer. Sequencing was performed on peripheral blood, taken after neoadjuvant nivolumab, alone or with ipilimumab, at or shortly before surgery. V and J are TRBV9 and TRBJ2-1; unclear D gene. The DNA of the CDR3 is TGTGCCAGCAGCGCCACTTTTAGCTCGGAGCAGTTCTTC. It translates to CASSATFSSEQFF.